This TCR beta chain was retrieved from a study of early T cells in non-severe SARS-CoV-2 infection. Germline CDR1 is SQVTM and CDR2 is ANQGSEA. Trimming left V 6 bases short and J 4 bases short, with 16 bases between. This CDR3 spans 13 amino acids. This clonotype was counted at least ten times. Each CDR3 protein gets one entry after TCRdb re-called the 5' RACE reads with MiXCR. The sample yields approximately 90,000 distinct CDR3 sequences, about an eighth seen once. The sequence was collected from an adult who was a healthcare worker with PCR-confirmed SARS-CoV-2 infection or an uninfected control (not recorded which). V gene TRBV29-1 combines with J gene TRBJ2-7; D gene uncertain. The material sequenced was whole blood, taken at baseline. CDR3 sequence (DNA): TGCAGCGTCTCCGGATCAGAAGAGTACGAGCAGTACTTC. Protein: CSVSGSEEYEQYF.